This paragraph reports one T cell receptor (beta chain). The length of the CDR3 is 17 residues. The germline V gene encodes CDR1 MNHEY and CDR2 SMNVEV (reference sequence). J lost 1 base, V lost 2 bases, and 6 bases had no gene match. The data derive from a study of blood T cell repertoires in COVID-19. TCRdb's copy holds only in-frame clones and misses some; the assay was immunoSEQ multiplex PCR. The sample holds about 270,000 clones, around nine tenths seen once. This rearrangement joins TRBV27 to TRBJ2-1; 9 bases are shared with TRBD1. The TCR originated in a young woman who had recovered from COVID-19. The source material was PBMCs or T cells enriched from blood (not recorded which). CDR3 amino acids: CASSLRGQGYSYNEQFF. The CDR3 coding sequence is TGTGCCAGCAGTTTAAGGGGACAGGGTTATTCCTACAATGAGCAGTTCTTC.